This T cell receptor beta chain was retrieved from a study of T cell responses to AZD1222 COVID-19 vaccine. V shed 6 bases and J 4 bases; nucleotides not matched to a gene: 7. The CDR3 spans 15 residues. The germline V gene encodes CDR1 MNHEY and CDR2 SVGAGI. Assay used: immunoSEQ multiplex PCR; TCRdb lists only in-frame clones, some missing. The repertoire holds 90,000 to 130,000 clones, with 70% to 90% as singletons. General study findings and limits: After two AZD1222 doses, spike-specific TCR breadth and depth rose versus day 0. Seropositive status at baseline applied to only a handful of AZD1222 recipients. Only after the peak T cell response were repertoires sampled.

On this clone itself: Its antigen is as yet unknown.

The TCR sequence derives from an adult who received the AZD1222 COVID-19 vaccine. The sample was peripheral blood, taken 28 days after the second AZD1222 dose. V and J are TRBV6-5 and TRBJ2-7, with 12 bases fitting TRBD2. The CDR3: CASRYGTSGSYEQYF. CDR3 DNA: TGTGCCAGCAGATACGGGACTAGCGGGTCTTACGAGCAGTACTTC.